The 15 T cell receptor beta chains below were found in one sample sequenced in a study of blood T cell repertoires in COVID-19. Some clones are missing from TCRdb's copy, which holds only in-frame ones; the method was immunoSEQ multiplex PCR. The data hold roughly 150,000 clones, with roughly 91% observed a single time. Input material: peripheral blood. Source of these receptors: a man aged 55-75 years with active or convalescent COVID-19.

The chain carries TRBV5-6 and TRBJ2-1; a weak D match, TRBD2 (6 bases). The CDR3 length is 16 residues. Trimming took off 4 bases at V and 10 bases at J, with 24 bases between the two ends. Looked up from germline, CDR1 is SGHDT and CDR2 is YYEEEE. The CDR3 bases are TGTGCCAGCAGCCCTGGCATGGTCCCGCTACGGGAGGAGCAGTTCTTC. This sequence encodes CASSPGMVPLREEQFF.

V gene TRBV6-6 combines with J gene TRBJ2-3; D uncertain. This CDR3 contains 13 residues. Per germline, CDR1 MNHNY and CDR2 SVGAGI (reference sequence). V was clipped by 6 bases and J by 1 base, with 8 bases between them. The CDR3 DNA follows: TGTGCCAGCAGCCCCTCCCGCACAGATACGCAGTATTTT. Translation: CASSPSRTDTQYF.

V gene TRBV12-3 or TRBV12-4 combines with J gene TRBJ2-3, with D perhaps TRBD1 (6 bases). The CDR3 is 12 residues long. Trimming took 7 bases from V and 11 from J, leaving 16 bases between them. CDR3 sequence (DNA): TGTGCCAGCAAGCGGTCCGAAGGGGGGCAGTATTTT. Translated: CASKRSEGGQYF.

This clone was counted a single time. The chain combines TRBV28 with TRBJ1-1, with D perhaps matching TRBD1 (5 bases). This CDR3 has 13 amino acids. V was trimmed by 6 bases and J by 3 bases, leaving 11 bases between them. Germline-derived CDR1 and CDR2 are MDHEN and SYDVKM. The CDR3 reads CASRTDDDTEAFF. CDR3 coding DNA: TGTGCCAGCAGGACAGATGATGACACTGAAGCTTTCTTT. The whole variable domain, filled in from reference TRBV28 and TRBJ1-1, reads DVKVTQSSRYLVKRTGEKVFLECVQDMDHENMFWYRQDPGLGLRLIYFSYDVKMKEKGDIPEGYSVSREKKERFSLILESASTNQTSMYLCASRTDDDTEAFFGQGTRLTVV.

The chain links TRBV2 to TRBJ2-1, with 8 bases fitting TRBD1. V shed 4 bases, J shed 8 bases, and the junction held 7 bases outside the gene matches. Germline CDR1 reads SNHLY; CDR2 reads FYNNEI. The CDR3 length is 14 residues. DNA of the CDR3: TGTGCCAGCAGTGTGAGGACAGGGTCCCATGAGCAGTTCTTC. Its translation is CASSVRTGSHEQFF.

The chain links TRBV2 to TRBJ2-7; unclear D gene. V shed 4 bases and J shed 6 bases, with 13 bases lying between them. Germline values: CDR1 SNHLY, CDR2 FYNNEI. This CDR3 region has 13 residues. As DNA, the CDR3 is TGTGCCAGCAGTGGTGGTCTCGGCGGCGAGCAGTACTTC. Its protein is CASSGGLGGEQYF. Using reference TRBV2 and TRBJ2-7 for the parts outside the CDR3, the full variable domain is EPEVTQTPSHQVTQMGQEVILRCVPISNHLYFYWYRQILGQKVEFLVSFYNNEISEKSEIFDDQFSVERPDGSNFTLKIRSTKLEDSAMYFCASSGGLGGEQYFGPGTRLTVT.

This chain uses TRBV18 with TRBJ2-5; the match to TRBD1 covers 7 bases. V gave up 3 bases and J gave up 4 bases; unmatched junction bases: 2. This CDR3 is 13 amino acids long. Germline values: CDR1 KGHSH, CDR2 LQKENI. DNA for the CDR3: TGTGCCAGCTCACCCCGGGACAGAGAGACCCAGTACTTC. As protein: CASSPRDRETQYF.

The rearrangement joins TRBV30 to TRBJ2-2, with 14 nucleotides matching TRBD2. This CDR3 has 17 residues. V lost 2 bases and J lost 1; bases outside the gene matches: 3. The germline V gene encodes CDR1 GTSNPN and CDR2 SVGIG (reference sequence). CDR3 nucleotides: TGTGCCTGGAGTCTGGGGACTAGCGGGGGGAACACCGGGGAGCTGTTTTTT. Translating gives CAWSLGTSGGNTGELFF.

The chain is built from TRBV18 and TRBJ2-2; D may be TRBD2 (7 bases). The CDR3 covers 16 residues. Trimming took 6 bases from V and 4 from J, leaving 18 bases between them. From germline, CDR1 is KGHSH and CDR2 LQKENI. The CDR3 spells CASSPRGGASTGELFF. DNA of the CDR3: TGTGCCAGCTCCCCCCGTGGGGGGGCGAGCACCGGGGAGCTGTTTTTT.

The CDR3 nucleotides are TGTGCCAGCAGTTTAGGACTAGCGGGAGTTAATGAGCAGTTCTTC. Its protein product is CASSLGLAGVNEQFF. The rearrangement links TRBV27 to TRBJ2-1; TRBD2 aligns across 13 bases. Germline trimming cut 2 bases from V and 7 bases from J; bases unmatched to any gene: 2. The CDR3 has 15 residues. Per the germline V gene, CDR1 is MNHEY and CDR2 is SMNVEV (reference sequence).

This clone has just a few counts. The genes are TRBV19 and TRBJ1-4; D call uncertain. Germline assignment: CDR1 LNHDA and CDR2 SQIVND (reference sequence). Trimming pared 6 bases from V and 5 bases from J, leaving 10 bases between. CDR3 length: 13 residues. CDR3 DNA: TGTGCCAGTAGCATACGGGAGAATGAAAAACTGTTTTTT. It translates to CASSIRENEKLFF.

In this sample, this clone turned up once. This chain joins TRBV28 and TRBJ2-7; weak D call: TRBD2 (5 bases). Germline V lookup: CDR1 MDHEN, CDR2 SYDVKM. Trimming took off 3 bases at V and 5 bases at J, with 11 bases between the two ends. This CDR3 contains 13 residues. The CDR3 DNA follows: TGTGCCAGCAGTTTGGCCCATAGCGACGAGCAGTACTTC. It yields the protein CASSLAHSDEQYF.

The V gene is TRBV28, the J gene TRBJ1-2; D gene uncertain. Trimming stripped 2 bases from V and 9 bases from J, with 10 bases between. The CDR3 runs 12 residues. Germline CDR1 and CDR2: MDHEN and SYDVKM. In DNA, the CDR3 is TGTGCCAGCAGTTTAGTCCGTGTTAGCTACACCTTC. It yields the protein CASSLVRVSYTF.

The chain couples TRBV28 to TRBJ2-5, with TRBD1 matching over 7 bases. The CDR3 loop spans 14 amino acids. Trimming removed 5 bases from V and 1 base from J; junction bases left unmatched: 4. Germline V gene lookup returns CDR1 MDHEN and CDR2 SYDVKM. CDR3 DNA sequence: TGTGCCAGCAGTAGGGGGCGCACCCAAGAGACCCAGTACTTC. Its translation: CASSRGRTQETQYF.

J is TRBJ1-5 and V is TRBV30, with D unclear. The CDR3 has 14 residues. Trimming removed 2 bases from V and 4 bases from J, with 12 bases in between. Germline V lookup: CDR1 GTSNPN, CDR2 SVGIG (reference sequence). The CDR3 spells CAWSRGGANQPQHF. As DNA, the CDR3 is TGTGCCTGGAGTAGAGGAGGAGCAAATCAGCCCCAGCATTTT.